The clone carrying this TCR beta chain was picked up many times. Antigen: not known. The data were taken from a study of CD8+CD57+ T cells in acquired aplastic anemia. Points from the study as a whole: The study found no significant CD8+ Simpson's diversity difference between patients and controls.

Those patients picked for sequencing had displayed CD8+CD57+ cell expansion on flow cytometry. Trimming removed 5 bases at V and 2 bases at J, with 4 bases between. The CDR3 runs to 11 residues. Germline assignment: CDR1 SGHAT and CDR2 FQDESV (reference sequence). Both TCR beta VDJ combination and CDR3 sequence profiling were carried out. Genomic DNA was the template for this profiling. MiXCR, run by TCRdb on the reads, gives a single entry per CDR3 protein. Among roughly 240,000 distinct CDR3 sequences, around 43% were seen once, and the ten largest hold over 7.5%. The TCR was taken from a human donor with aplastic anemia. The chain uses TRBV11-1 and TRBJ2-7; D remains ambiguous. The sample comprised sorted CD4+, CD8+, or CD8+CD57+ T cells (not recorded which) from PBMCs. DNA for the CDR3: TGTGCCAGCAGCACTGCCTACGAGCAGTACTTC. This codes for CASSTAYEQYF.